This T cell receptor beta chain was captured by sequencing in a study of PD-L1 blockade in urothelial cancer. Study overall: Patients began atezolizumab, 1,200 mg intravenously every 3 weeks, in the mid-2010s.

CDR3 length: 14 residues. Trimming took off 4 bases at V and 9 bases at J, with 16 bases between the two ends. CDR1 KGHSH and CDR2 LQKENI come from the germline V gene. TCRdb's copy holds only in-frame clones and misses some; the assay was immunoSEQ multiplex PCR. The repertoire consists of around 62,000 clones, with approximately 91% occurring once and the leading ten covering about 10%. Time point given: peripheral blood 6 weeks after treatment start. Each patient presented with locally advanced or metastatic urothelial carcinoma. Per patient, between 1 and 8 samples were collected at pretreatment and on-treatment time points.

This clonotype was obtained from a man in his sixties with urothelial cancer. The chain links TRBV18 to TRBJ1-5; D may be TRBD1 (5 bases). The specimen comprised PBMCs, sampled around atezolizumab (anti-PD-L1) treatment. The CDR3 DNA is TGTGCCAGCTCACAGGGGCTCGGGGGAGCGCCCCAGCATTTT. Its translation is CASSQGLGGAPQHF.